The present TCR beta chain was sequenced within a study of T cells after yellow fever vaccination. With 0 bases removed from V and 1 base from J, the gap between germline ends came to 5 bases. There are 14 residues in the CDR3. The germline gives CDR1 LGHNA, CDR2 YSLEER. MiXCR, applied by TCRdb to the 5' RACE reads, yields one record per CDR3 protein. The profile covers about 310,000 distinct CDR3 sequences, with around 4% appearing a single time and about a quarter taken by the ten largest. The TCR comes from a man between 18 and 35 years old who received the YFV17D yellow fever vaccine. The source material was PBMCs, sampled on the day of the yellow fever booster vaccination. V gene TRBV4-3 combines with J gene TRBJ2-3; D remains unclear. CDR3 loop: CASSQDQGTDTQYF. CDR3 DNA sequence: TGCGCCAGCAGCCAAGATCAGGGCACAGATACGCAGTATTTT.